The T cell receptor beta chain described here comes from a study of blood T cell repertoires in COVID-19. The data were produced by immunoSEQ multiplex PCR, yet TCRdb's version contains in-frame clones alone and is incomplete. The repertoire holds some 200,000 clones, with 89% as singletons. Germline CDR1 SGDLS, CDR2 YYNGEE. The germline V and J ends were trimmed by 6 bases and 4 bases, with 13 bases remaining between them. This CDR3 has 14 amino acids. The receptor's source is a woman between 18 and 29 years old who had recovered from COVID-19. The sample taken for sequencing was PBMCs or T cells enriched from blood (not recorded which). The V call is TRBV9, the J call TRBJ2-2; D perhaps matches TRBD2 (5 bases). CDR3 loop: CASTVGSGTGELFF. The CDR3 coding sequence is TGTGCCAGCACGGTTGGGAGTGGCACCGGGGAGCTGTTTTTT.